The rows below give T cell receptor beta chains drawn from one sample of a study of brain T cells in children with intractable seizures. TCRdb's copy holds only in-frame clones and misses some; the assay was immunoSEQ multiplex PCR. The table lists 300,000 to 400,000 clones, more than 85% of them singletons. The specimen was peripheral blood, collected about 5 months after surgery. These receptors all come from a boy younger than two with tuberous sclerosis and intractable seizures. Both conserved end residues are part of each CDR3. D genes are given only for firm matches. Part of the rows lack a size; the others show once, few, many or a class for expanded clones.

j_call clone_size v_call d_call cdr3_nt cdr3_aa
TRBJ2-7 - TRBV6-1 - TGTGCCAGCAGTGGAACCGCGGCATCCACTCCCGGCTTCTCCGACGAGCAGTACTTC CASSGTAASTPGFSDEQYF
TRBJ2-6 - TRBV24-1 - TGTGCCACCAGTGTACAGGGCCCTGGGGCCAACGTCCTGACTTTC CATSVQGPGANVLTF
TRBJ1-1 - TRBV28 TRBD1 TGTGCCAGCAGGAATCTAGACAGGGACCCTCGGGGCACTGAAGCTTTCTTT CASRNLDRDPRGTEAFF
TRBJ1-6 - TRBV28 TRBD1 TGTGCCAGCAGTTCCTCCGGGACAGAACCCCTCCACTTT CASSSSGTEPLHF
TRBJ2-7 - TRBV13 TRBD2 TGTGCCAGCAGCCCTGGACTAGCGGGAGTCTACGAGCAGTACTTC CASSPGLAGVYEQYF
TRBJ2-1 - TRBV28 - TGTGCCAGCAGCCCCGGAAGTTACAATGAGCAGTTCTTC CASSPGSYNEQFF
TRBJ2-7 - TRBV6-5 - TGTGCCAGCAGTTTACGGACGATTAGGAGCTCCTACGAGCAGTACTTC CASSLRTIRSSYEQYF
TRBJ2-7 - TRBV7-6 TRBD2 TGTGCCAGCAGCTTAGGGTCCGGGAGGGCCCACGAGCAGTACTTC CASSLGSGRAHEQYF
TRBJ2-7 - TRBV29-1 - TGCAGCGTTGTTGGGGACGGTCTCTCCTACGAGCAGTACTTC CSVVGDGLSYEQYF
TRBJ2-2 - TRBV24-1 - TGTGCCACCAGTGAATCCTACAGGGGGGGCACCGGGGAGCTGTTTTTT CATSESYRGGTGELFF
TRBJ2-1 once TRBV9 - TGTGCCAGCAGCGTAGGGCAGCTGAATGAGCAGTTCTTC CASSVGQLNEQFF
TRBJ2-1 - TRBV7-3 TRBD1 TGTGCCAGCAGCTTAATTGGACAGGGCCATGAGCAGTTCTTC CASSLIGQGHEQFF
TRBJ2-7 - TRBV4-1 - TGCGCCAGCAGCCATGAAAAGGGGACCTCCTACGAGCAGTACTTC CASSHEKGTSYEQYF
TRBJ2-3 - TRBV9 - TGTGCCAGCAGCGTAGAGGATCATACCTCAGATACGCAGTATTTT CASSVEDHTSDTQYF
TRBJ2-1 - TRBV6-4 - TGTGCCAGCAGCGCAGACAGATACAATGAGCAGTTCTTC CASSADRYNEQFF
TRBJ2-1 - TRBV5-4 TRBD2 TGTGCCAGCAGCTTGTTTCTCGCGGGGGAATACAATGAGCAGTTCTTC CASSLFLAGEYNEQFF
TRBJ2-7 - TRBV7-9 - TGTGCCAGCAGCGAGGCGGGGGCTATCTACGAGCAGTACTTC CASSEAGAIYEQYF
TRBJ2-5 once TRBV30 - TGTGCCTGGAGTGTACCCGAGGGGGGCGGAGAGACCCAGTACTTC CAWSVPEGGGETQYF
TRBJ1-2 - TRBV7-9 - TGTGCCAGCAGCTTAGCTCATGGCTACACCTTC CASSLAHGYTF
TRBJ1-5 - TRBV7-9 TRBD1 TGTGCCAGCAGCTTAGGGGAACAGGGGGCGAGCAATCAGCCCCAGCATTTT CASSLGEQGASNQPQHF
TRBJ2-2 - TRBV27 - TGTGCCAGCAGTTCCCCGGGACCAACAGCTACCGGGGAGCTGTTTTTT CASSSPGPTATGELFF
TRBJ2-6 - TRBV29-1 - TGCAGCGTTGAAGTTTCCGTCGCCTCTGGGGCCAACGTCCTGACTTTC CSVEVSVASGANVLTF
TRBJ2-1 - TRBV19 TRBD2 TGTGCCAGTAGCTCCGGGACTAGCGGGAGAGGGGTGTACAATGAGCAGTTCTTC CASSSGTSGRGVYNEQFF
TRBJ1-1 once TRBV10-2 - TGCGCCAGCAAGATCGAGGGCTCGGGTGAAGCTTTCTTT CASKIEGSGEAFF
TRBJ1-4 - TRBV3-1/TRBV3-2 - TGTGCCAGCGGGCAGGGAAAAGAAAAACTGTTTTTT CASGQGKEKLFF
TRBJ2-2 few TRBV2 TRBD1 TGTGCCAGCAGTTTCTCGGGACAGGAGTTTTGGACCGGGGAGCTGTTTTTT CASSFSGQEFWTGELFF
TRBJ1-3 once TRBV9 - TGTGCCAGCAGCGTAGATGTTGGGGGCTCCTCTGGAAACACCATATATTTT CASSVDVGGSSGNTIYF
TRBJ2-3 - TRBV4-2 - TGTGCCAGCAGCCAAGTTAGCAGTAGCACAGATACGCAGTATTTT CASSQVSSSTDTQYF
TRBJ1-1 - TRBV18 TRBD1 TGTGCCAGCTCACTACCTCCTTCCGGGACAGGGGGTCAAGCTTTCTTT CASSLPPSGTGGQAFF
TRBJ2-1 - TRBV6-4 - TGTGCCAGCAGTGACGGAGGGGGGGCTTACAATGAGCAGTTCTTC CASSDGGGAYNEQFF
TRBJ1-6 - TRBV14 - TGTGCCAGCAGCCGCCTAGGGGGAAATTCACCCCTCCACTTT CASSRLGGNSPLHF
TRBJ2-4 - TRBV7-9 TRBD2 TGTGCCAGCAGCTTCGACGGGGGGTCCAAAAACATTCAGTACTTC CASSFDGGSKNIQYF
TRBJ1-1 - TRBV6-1 TRBD1 TGTGCCAGCAGTGAAAGGGGGACCACAGGGGGCGCGGCCACTGAAGCTTTCTTT CASSERGTTGGAATEAFF
TRBJ2-1 - TRBV19 TRBD2 TGTGCCAGTAGTATGCGGATGGGACTAGCGGGATCTGAAGTCCTTGAGCAGTTCTTC CASSMRMGLAGSEVLEQFF
TRBJ1-5 - TRBV29-1 - TGCAGCGTTGAAGATTTAGGCAGTAATAGCAATCAGCCCCAGCATTTT CSVEDLGSNSNQPQHF
TRBJ1-2 - TRBV7-8 TRBD1 TGTGCCAGCAGCTTGGCCGGGACAGGGGACAACTATGGCTACACCTTC CASSLAGTGDNYGYTF
TRBJ1-2 - TRBV24-1 - TGTGCCACCAGTGATTCTGACGGACTGAAGGGCTACACCTTC CATSDSDGLKGYTF
TRBJ1-4 - TRBV7-9 - TGTGCCAGCAGCTTAGAGGGGGGCCATATCGCTAATGAAAAACTGTTTTTT CASSLEGGHIANEKLFF
TRBJ2-1 - TRBV3-1/TRBV3-2 TRBD2 TGTGCCAGCAGCTATTCGGGGGGTAGCAATGAGCAGTTCTTC CASSYSGGSNEQFF
TRBJ2-7 - TRBV6-5 - TGTGCCAGCGGCCGGTCCGAGCAGTACTTC CASGRSEQYF
TRBJ1-1 - TRBV5-1 - TGCGCCAGCAGCTGGGCAGGTGTAACTTTCTTT CASSWAGVTFF
TRBJ2-3 - TRBV7-9 TRBD2 TGTGCCAGCAGCTCGGGAGGGGCAGATACGCAGTATTTT CASSSGGADTQYF
TRBJ1-4 - TRBV28 TRBD1 TGTGCCAGCAGTTCAAGCCGTTCAGGGGGAGATGAAAAACTGTTTTTT CASSSSRSGGDEKLFF
TRBJ2-7 - TRBV29-1 - TGCAGCGTTGTAGGAGTGGAGACAGGCTACTACGAGCAGTACTTC CSVVGVETGYYEQYF
TRBJ1-2 - TRBV6-5 - TGTGCCAGCAGCAGCAATGGCTACACCTTC CASSSNGYTF
TRBJ2-7 - TRBV2 TRBD2 TGTGCCAGCAGTGGGTCGACTAGCGGCATCTCCTACGAGCAGTACTTC CASSGSTSGISYEQYF
TRBJ1-4 - TRBV27 - TGTGCCAGCAGTCGGACCGTTGAAAAACTGTTTTTT CASSRTVEKLFF
TRBJ2-3 - TRBV11-3 TRBD2 TGTGCCAGCAGCTCCGGACTAGCGGGATTCACAGATACGCAGTATTTT CASSSGLAGFTDTQYF
TRBJ2-1 - TRBV5-1 TRBD2 TGCGCCAGCAGCTTGGCCCCAGCGGGAGCCAATGAGCAGTTCTTC CASSLAPAGANEQFF
TRBJ2-2 - TRBV21-1 - TGTGCCAGCAGCAAAAGTGCACCCTATGGGACTGCTAAAACCGGGGAGCTGTTTTTT CASSKSAPYGTAKTGELFF
TRBJ1-5 - TRBV19 - TGTGCCAGTAGTATTGGCTGGGGGGAGCTAAGCAATCAGCCCCAGCATTTT CASSIGWGELSNQPQHF
TRBJ2-2 - TRBV30 - TGTGCCTGGAGTACAGGTGTCGGGGAGCTGTTTTTT CAWSTGVGELFF
TRBJ1-2 - TRBV4-1 TRBD1 TGCGCCAGCAGCCGACTAGGGGGCAGGGGGCATGGCTATGGCTACACCTTC CASSRLGGRGHGYGYTF
TRBJ1-2 - TRBV19 - TGTGCCAGTAGCCCTCACAGGAACTATGGCTACACCTTC CASSPHRNYGYTF
TRBJ1-5 - TRBV7-6 - TGTGCCAGCAGCCGGGTCCAGAATCAGCCCCAGCATTTT CASSRVQNQPQHF
TRBJ2-2 few TRBV2 - TGTGCCAGCAGGACGACTAGCACCGGGGAGCTGTTTTTT CASRTTSTGELFF
TRBJ2-3 - TRBV9 - TGTGCCAGCAGCCCCAAGCAAAACCACGCGGATACGCAGTATTTT CASSPKQNHADTQYF